This T cell receptor (beta chain) emerged from a study of identical twins. The CDR3 runs to 14 residues. V lost 8 bases to trimming and J lost 3 bases; unmatched junction nucleotides: 10. This clonotype appeared a few times. From the 5' RACE reads, TCRdb called clonotypes with MiXCR, one entry per CDR3 protein. This table has 400,000 to 650,000 distinct CDR3 sequences, roughly a fifth appearing once. These records were also assigned to another study, of T cells expressing NK-cell markers.

The TCR sequence derives from a woman aged 18-29 years in good health. The V call is TRBV12-3 or TRBV12-4, the J call TRBJ2-7; 7 bases are a match to TRBD2. Material: CD4+ T cells sorted from blood. CDR3 in amino acids: CASAPGGGNYEQYF. The CDR3 nucleotides read TGTGCCAGCGCTCCGGGGGGAGGAAACTACGAGCAGTACTTC.